The 3 T cell receptor beta chains below were found in one sample sequenced in a study of cytomegalovirus exposure and HLA in healthy donors. The study ran its PCR with 60 Vbeta and 13 Jbeta primers. Sequenced by immunoSEQ multiplex PCR; TCRdb stores in-frame clones only, minus some. There are 160,000 or so clones in the sample; about 80% occur only once, and more than 0.45% lies in the top ten. The sample taken for sequencing was PBMCs. The receptors here all came from a woman aged 45 to 65 in good health and CMV-seronegative.

The chain recombines TRBV30 with TRBJ2-7, with 8 nucleotides matching TRBD1. CDR1 and CDR2 (germline): GTSNPN, SVGIG (reference sequence). V dropped 5 bases and J dropped 5; count of bases not matched to a gene: 11. This CDR3 is 14 amino acids long. CDR3: CAWRTGTGLDEQYF. The CDR3 DNA reads as TGTGCCTGGCGAACGGGGACAGGTTTGGACGAGCAGTACTTC.

The gene calls are TRBV5-1 and TRBJ2-5, with 11 bases that match TRBD2. The CDR3 is made up of 16 amino acids. J lost 1 base, V lost 4 bases, and 6 bases had no gene match. Looked up from germline, CDR1 is SGHRS and CDR2 is YFSETQ. The CDR3: CASSPNSGGAQETQYF. CDR3 bases: TGCGCCAGCAGCCCCAATAGCGGGGGGGCCCAAGAGACCCAGTACTTC.

J is TRBJ2-7 and V is TRBV28, with 7 bases fitting TRBD2. V was pared by 6 bases and J by 2 bases, with 7 bases of the junction left unmatched. CDR1 is MDHEN, CDR2 SYDVKM, per germline. The CDR3 contains 14 residues. The CDR3 bases are TGTGCCAGCAGGGTAGCGGGCAGGACCTACGAGCAGTACTTC. It yields the protein CASRVAGRTYEQYF.